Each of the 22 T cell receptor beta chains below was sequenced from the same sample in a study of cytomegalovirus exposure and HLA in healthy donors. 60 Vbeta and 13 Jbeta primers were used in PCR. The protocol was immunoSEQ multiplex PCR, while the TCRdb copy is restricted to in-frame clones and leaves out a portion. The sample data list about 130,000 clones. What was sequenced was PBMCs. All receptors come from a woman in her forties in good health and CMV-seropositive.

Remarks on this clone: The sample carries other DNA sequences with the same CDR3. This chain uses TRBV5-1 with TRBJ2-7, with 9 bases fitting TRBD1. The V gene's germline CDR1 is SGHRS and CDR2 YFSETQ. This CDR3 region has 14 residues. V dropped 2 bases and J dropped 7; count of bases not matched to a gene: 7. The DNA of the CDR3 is TGCGCCAGCAGCTTAGCACAGGGGGCACGGGAGCAGTACTTC. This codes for CASSLAQGAREQYF.

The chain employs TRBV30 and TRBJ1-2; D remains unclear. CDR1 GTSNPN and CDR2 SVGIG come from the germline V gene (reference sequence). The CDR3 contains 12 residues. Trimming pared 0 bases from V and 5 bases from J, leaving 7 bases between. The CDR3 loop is CAWSVGLYGYTF. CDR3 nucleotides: TGTGCCTGGAGTGTCGGGTTATATGGCTACACCTTC. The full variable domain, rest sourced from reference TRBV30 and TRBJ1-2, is SQTIHQWPATLVQPVGSPLSLECTVEGTSNPNLYWYRQAAGRGLQLLFYSVGIGQISSEVPQNLSASRPQDRQFILSSKKLLLSDSGFYLCAWSVGLYGYTFGSGTRLTVV.

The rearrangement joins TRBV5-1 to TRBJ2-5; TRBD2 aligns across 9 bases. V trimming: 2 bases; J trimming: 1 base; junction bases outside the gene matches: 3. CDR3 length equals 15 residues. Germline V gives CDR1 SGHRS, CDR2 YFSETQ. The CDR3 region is CASSFAGGPQETQYF. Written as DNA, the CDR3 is TGCGCCAGCAGCTTCGCGGGAGGGCCCCAAGAGACCCAGTACTTC.

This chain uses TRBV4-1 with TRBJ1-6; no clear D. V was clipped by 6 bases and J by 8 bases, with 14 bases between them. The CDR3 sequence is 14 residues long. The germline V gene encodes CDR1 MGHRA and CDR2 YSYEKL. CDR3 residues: CASRRTDLDSPLHF. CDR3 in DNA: TGCGCCAGCAGACGGACGGACTTGGATTCACCCCTCCACTTT.

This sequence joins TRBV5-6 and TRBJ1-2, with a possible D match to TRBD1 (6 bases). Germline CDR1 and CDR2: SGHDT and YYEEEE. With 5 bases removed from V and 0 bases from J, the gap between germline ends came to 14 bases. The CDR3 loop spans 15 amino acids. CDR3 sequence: CASRGRGVTNYGYTF. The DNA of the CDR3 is TGTGCCAGCAGGGGCAGGGGTGTAACTAACTATGGCTACACCTTC.

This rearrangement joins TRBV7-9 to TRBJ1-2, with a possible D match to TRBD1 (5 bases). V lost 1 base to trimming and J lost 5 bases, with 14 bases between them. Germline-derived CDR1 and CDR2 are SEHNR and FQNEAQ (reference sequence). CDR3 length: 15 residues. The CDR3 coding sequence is TGTGCCAGCAGCTTAGTGGGGCCAGGCCGATATGGCTACACCTTC. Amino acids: CASSLVGPGRYGYTF.

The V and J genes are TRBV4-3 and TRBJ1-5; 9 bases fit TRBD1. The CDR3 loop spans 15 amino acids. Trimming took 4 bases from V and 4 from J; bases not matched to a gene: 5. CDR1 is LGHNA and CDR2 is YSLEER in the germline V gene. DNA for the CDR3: TGCGCCAGCAGCCGAACGACAGGGGGGAATCAGCCCCAGCATTTT. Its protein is CASSRTTGGNQPQHF.

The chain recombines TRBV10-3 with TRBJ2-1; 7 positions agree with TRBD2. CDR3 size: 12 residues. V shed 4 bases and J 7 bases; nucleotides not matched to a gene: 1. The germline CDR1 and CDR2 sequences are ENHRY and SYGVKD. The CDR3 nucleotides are TGTGCCATCAGTGGGGGGGGGAATGAGCAGTTCTTC. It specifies CAISGGGNEQFF.

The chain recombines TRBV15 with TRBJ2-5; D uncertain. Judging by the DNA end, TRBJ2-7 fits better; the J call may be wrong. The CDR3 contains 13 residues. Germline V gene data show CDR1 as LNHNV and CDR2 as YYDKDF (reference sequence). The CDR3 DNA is TGTGCCACCAGCAGAAGTAAAGACTACGAGCAGTACTTC. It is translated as CATSRSKDYEQYF.

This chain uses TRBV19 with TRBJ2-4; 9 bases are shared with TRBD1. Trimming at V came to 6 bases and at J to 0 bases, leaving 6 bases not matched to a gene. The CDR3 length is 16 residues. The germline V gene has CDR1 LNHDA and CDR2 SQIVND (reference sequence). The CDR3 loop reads CASRETGGLAKNIQYF. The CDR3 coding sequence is TGTGCCAGTAGGGAAACAGGGGGCCTAGCCAAAAACATTCAGTACTTC.

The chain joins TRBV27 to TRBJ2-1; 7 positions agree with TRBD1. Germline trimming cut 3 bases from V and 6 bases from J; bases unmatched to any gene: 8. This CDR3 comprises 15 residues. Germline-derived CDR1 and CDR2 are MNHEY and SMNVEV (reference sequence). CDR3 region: CASSFVPGGFNEQFF. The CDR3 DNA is TGTGCCAGCAGTTTTGTGCCAGGGGGTTTCAATGAGCAGTTCTTC.

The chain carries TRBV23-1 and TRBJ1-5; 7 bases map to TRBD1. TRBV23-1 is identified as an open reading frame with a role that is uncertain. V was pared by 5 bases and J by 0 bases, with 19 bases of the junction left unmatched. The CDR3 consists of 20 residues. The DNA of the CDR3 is TGCGCCAGCAGTTATAAAAGAGAGACAGGGTGGCCGGATAGCAATCAGCCCCAGCATTTT. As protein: CASSYKRETGWPDSNQPQHF.

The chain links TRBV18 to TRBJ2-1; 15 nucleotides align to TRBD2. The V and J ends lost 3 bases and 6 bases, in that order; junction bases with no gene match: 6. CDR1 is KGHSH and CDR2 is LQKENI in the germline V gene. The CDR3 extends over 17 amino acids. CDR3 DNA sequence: TGTGCCAGCTCACCCTGGACTAGCGGGAGGGCCGGCAATGAGCAGTTCTTC. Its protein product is CASSPWTSGRAGNEQFF. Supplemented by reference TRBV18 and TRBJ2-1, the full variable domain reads NAGVMQNPRHLVRRRGQEARLRCSPMKGHSHVYWYRQLPEEGLKFMVYLQKENIIDESGMPKERFSAEFPKEGPSILRIQQVVRGDSAAYFCASSPWTSGRAGNEQFFGPGTRLTVL.

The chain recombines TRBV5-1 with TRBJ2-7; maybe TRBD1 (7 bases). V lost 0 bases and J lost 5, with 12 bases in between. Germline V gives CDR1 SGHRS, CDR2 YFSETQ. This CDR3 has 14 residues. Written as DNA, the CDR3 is TGCGCCAGCAGCTTGGGGTCAGGGGGGAACGAGCAGTACTTC. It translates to CASSLGSGGNEQYF.

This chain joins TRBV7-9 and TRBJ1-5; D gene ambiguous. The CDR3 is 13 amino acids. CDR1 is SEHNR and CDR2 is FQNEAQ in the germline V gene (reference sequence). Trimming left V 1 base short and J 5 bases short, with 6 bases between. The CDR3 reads CASSLGEYQPQHF. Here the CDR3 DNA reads TGTGCCAGCAGCTTAGGGGAGTATCAGCCCCAGCATTTT. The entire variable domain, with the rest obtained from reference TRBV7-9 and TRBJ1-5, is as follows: DTGVSQNPRHKITKRGQNVTFRCDPISEHNRLYWYRQTLGQGPEFLTYFQNEAQLEKSRLLSDRFSAERPKGSFSTLEIQRTEQGDSAMYLCASSLGEYQPQHFGDGTRLSIL.

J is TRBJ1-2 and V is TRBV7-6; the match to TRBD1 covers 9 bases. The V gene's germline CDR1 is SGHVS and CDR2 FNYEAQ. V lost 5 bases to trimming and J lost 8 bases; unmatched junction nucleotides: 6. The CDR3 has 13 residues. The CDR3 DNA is TGTGCCAGCAGCGTGGGACAGGGTGGCGGCTACACCTTC. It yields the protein CASSVGQGGGYTF.

The DNA of the CDR3 is TGTGCCAGCAGCCAATCCCCCTATAGCGGGAGGGGAAATGAGCAGTTCTTC. Amino acid sequence: CASSQSPYSGRGNEQFF. The chain combines TRBV4-2 with TRBJ2-1, with 11 nucleotides matching TRBD2. This CDR3 has 17 residues. V trimming: 2 bases; J trimming: 7 bases; junction bases outside the gene matches: 10. The germline V gene encodes CDR1 LGHNA and CDR2 YNFKEQ.

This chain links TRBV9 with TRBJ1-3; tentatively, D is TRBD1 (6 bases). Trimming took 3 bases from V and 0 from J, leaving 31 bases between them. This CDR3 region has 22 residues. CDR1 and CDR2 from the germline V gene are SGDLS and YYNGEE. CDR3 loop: CASSDPNPALSGGRHSGNTIYF. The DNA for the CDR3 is TGTGCCAGCAGCGATCCCAACCCTGCTTTATCGGGGGGCCGGCACTCTGGAAACACCATATATTTT. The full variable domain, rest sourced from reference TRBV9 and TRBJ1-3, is DSGVTQTPKHLITATGQRVTLRCSPRSGDLSVYWYQQSLDQGLQFLIQYYNGEERAKGNILERFSAQQFPDLHSELNLSSLELGDSALYFCASSDPNPALSGGRHSGNTIYFGEGSWLTVV.

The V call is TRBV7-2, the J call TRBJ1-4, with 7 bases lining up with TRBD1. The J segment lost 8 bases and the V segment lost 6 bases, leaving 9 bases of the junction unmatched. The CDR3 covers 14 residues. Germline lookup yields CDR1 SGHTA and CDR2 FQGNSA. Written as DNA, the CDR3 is TGTGCCAGCAGTCGACAGGGTAGACGGGAAAAACTGTTTTTT. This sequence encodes CASSRQGRREKLFF.

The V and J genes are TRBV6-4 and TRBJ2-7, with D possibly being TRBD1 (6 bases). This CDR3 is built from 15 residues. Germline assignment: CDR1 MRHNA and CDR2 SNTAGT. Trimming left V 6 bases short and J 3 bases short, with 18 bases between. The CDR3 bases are TGTGCCAGCAGCTGGACTGTGGGGGACAACTACGAGCAGTACTTC. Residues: CASSWTVGDNYEQYF.

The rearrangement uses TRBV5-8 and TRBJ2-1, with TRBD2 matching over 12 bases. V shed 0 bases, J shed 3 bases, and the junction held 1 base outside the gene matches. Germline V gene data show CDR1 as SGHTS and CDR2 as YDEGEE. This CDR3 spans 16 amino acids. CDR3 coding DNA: TGTGCCAGCAGCTTGGGACTAGCGGGAGTCTACAATGAGCAGTTCTTC. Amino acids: CASSLGLAGVYNEQFF. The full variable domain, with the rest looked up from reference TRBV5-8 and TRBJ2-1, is EAGVTQSPTHLIKTRGQQATLRCSPISGHTSVYWYQQALGLGLQFLLWYDEGEERNRGNFPPRFSGRQFPNYSSELNVNALELEDSALYLCASSLGLAGVYNEQFFGPGTRLTVL.

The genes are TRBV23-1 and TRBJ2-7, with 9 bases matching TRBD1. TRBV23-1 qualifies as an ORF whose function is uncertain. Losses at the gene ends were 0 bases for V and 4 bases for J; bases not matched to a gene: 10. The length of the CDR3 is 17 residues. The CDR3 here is CASSQSTPTGGWYEQYF. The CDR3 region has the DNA TGCGCCAGCAGTCAATCTACCCCGACAGGGGGATGGTACGAGCAGTACTTC.